The present entry profiles one T cell receptor beta chain with its context. Recruits, aged about 18 to 90 years, lived in 25 or so US areas. This sample was included in a study of blood T cell repertoires in COVID-19. Study at large: Whether acute or convalescent, the COVID-19 samples came from the United States, Italy and Spain.

Assay: immunoSEQ multiplex PCR; the TCRdb copy retains only in-frame clones and omits some. The sample has roughly 58,000 clones, around two thirds seen once; the top ten hold 51%. This CDR3 is 13 amino acids long. V was pared by 1 base and J by 5 bases, with 5 bases between. Per the germline V gene, CDR1 is KGHDR and CDR2 is SFDVKD. The sequenced sample consisted of PBMCs or T cells enriched from blood (not recorded which). The clonotype originates from a woman aged 55-70 years who had been exposed to COVID-19. V gene TRBV24-1 combines with J gene TRBJ1-5; D is ambiguous. This CDR3 reads CATSDFGHQPQHF. The CDR3, as DNA: TGTGCCACCAGTGATTTCGGTCATCAGCCCCAGCATTTT.